This note documents a single T cell receptor (beta chain) sequence. The antigen remains undetermined. The germline V gene encodes CDR1 SQVTM and CDR2 ANQGSEA. V was pared by 1 base and J by 0 bases, with 14 bases between. This CDR3 is 16 amino acids long. Assay used: immunoSEQ multiplex PCR; TCRdb lists only in-frame clones, some missing. This sample has fewer than 150,000 clones, with approximately 84% found just once. The validation cohort, a group of over a hundred subjects, included the donors and was separate from the roughly 670-subject first cohort. The entry originates in a study of cytomegalovirus exposure and HLA in healthy donors. Findings of the study overall: As confirmed in vitro, a few CMV-associated chains were specific for CMV antigens. The TCR clusters that emerged in the first cohort tended, a later analysis found, to co-occur in the roughly 120 validation repertoires.

The V and J genes are TRBV29-1 and TRBJ2-3; D is unresolved. This receptor was obtained from a man younger than 45 in good health and CMV-seropositive. The sequenced material came from PBMCs. The DNA for the CDR3 is TGCAGCGTTGAAGGGGCCCCCCAGACGAGCACAGATACGCAGTATTTT. Encoded protein: CSVEGAPQTSTDTQYF.